The present TCR beta chain was sequenced within a study of blood T cells in healthy people across ages. Study-level results: The fall in TCR beta diversity per million T cells was roughly linear with age.

Each donor was a healthy Caucasian individual from Russia, aged roughly 6 to 95. PCR was performed a second time for about 7 to 12 cycles using a sample-barcoded 5' primer and a J-beta primer mix. Per sample, CDR3-containing paired-end reads numbered at least 3 million. In TCRdb, the 5' RACE reads were re-called with MiXCR into one record per CDR3 protein. This table holds about 680,000 distinct CDR3 sequences, roughly 50% found once. This clonotype was recorded only once. Its matching antigen is unknown. The sequencing input was blood. The sequence was collected from a woman aged 60 to 75 in good health.

CDR3 coding DNA: TGTGCCAGCAGTGAAACGGACAGGGGAGATACGCAGTATTTT. Its translation is CASSETDRGDTQYF. J is TRBJ2-3 and V is TRBV6-1, with 9 bases fitting TRBD1. CDR3 size: 14 residues. J lost 5 bases, V lost 2 bases, and 2 bases had no gene match. Germline V lookup: CDR1 MNHNS, CDR2 SASEGT.